The clone carrying this T cell receptor beta chain was seen many times. Its target is not known. This sample is part of a study of neurological immune-mediated disorders. Study-level points and caveats: CDR3 amino acid sequences of expanded clones were not shared across subjects, a result suggesting private repertoires in all groups.

CDR3 length: 15 residues. The germline V and J ends were trimmed by 4 bases and 6 bases, with 19 bases remaining between them. Per the germline V gene, CDR1 is SGHRS and CDR2 is YFSETQ. The making of cDNA relied on 5'RACE with 10-nucleotide random UMIs. From the 5' RACE reads, TCRdb called clonotypes with MiXCR, one entry per CDR3 protein. Altogether approximately 90,000 distinct CDR3 sequences are present, 3.5% to 4% being singletons, with the ten largest covering 6%. What was sequenced was PBMCs. The J gene is TRBJ1-2, the V gene TRBV5-1, with D uncertain. The clonotype comes from a woman aged 18-29 years with multiple sclerosis. DNA for the CDR3: TGCGCCAGCAGCCTGGGTTGGCTTCTTGGGAATGGCTACACCTTC. Translation gives CASSLGWLLGNGYTF.